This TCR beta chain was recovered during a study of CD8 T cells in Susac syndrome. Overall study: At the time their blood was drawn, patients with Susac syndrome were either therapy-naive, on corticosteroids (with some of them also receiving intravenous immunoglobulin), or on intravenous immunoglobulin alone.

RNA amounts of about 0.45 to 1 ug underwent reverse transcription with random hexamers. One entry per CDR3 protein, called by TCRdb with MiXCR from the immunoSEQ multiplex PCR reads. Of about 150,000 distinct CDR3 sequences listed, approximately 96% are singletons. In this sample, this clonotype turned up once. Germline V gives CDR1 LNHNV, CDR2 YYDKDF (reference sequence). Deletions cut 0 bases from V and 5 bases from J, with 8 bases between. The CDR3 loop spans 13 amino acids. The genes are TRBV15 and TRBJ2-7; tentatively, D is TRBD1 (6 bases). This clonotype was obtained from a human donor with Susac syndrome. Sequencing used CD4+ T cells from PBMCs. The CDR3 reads CATSRDAGDEQYF. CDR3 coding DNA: TGTGCCACCAGCAGAGATGCAGGGGACGAGCAGTACTTC.